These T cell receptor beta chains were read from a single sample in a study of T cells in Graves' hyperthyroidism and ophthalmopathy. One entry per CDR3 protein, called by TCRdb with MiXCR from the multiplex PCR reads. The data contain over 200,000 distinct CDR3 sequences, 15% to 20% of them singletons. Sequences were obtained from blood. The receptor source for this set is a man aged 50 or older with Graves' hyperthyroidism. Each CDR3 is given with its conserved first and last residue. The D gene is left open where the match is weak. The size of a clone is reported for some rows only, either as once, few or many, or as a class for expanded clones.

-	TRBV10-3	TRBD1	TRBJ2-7	CAIRTGTGRGEQYF	TGTGCCATCAGAACCGGGACAGGGCGGGGCGAGCAGTACTTC
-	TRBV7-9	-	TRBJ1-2	CASGTPKLYGYTF	TGTGCCAGCGGAACTCCTAAGCTCTATGGCTACACCTTC
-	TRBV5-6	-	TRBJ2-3	CASSLLSGADTQYF	TGTGCCAGCAGCTTGTTGAGCGGAGCAGATACGCAGTATTTT
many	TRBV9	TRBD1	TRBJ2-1	CASSVEQGSYNEQFF	TGTGCCAGCAGCGTAGAACAGGGGTCCTACAATGAGCAGTTCTTC
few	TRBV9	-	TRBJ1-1	CASSVNNRGTEAFF	TGTGCCAGCAGCGTCAACAATAGGGGGACTGAAGCTTTCTTT
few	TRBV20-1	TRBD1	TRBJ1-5	CSARSRTGGGFQPQHF	TGCAGTGCTAGATCCCGTACAGGGGGCGGTTTCCAGCCCCAGCATTTT
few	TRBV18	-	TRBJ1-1	CASSSYRGQNTEAFF	TGTGCCAGCTCAAGCTACCGCGGTCAGAACACTGAAGCTTTCTTT
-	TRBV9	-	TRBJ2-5	CASSAQGFETQYF	TGTGCCAGCAGCGCACAGGGTTTCGAGACCCAGTACTTC
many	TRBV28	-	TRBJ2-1	CASSAGGGGYNEQFF	TGTGCCAGCAGCGCCGGGGGTGGGGGATACAATGAGCAGTTCTTC
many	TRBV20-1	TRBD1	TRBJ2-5	CSARTGGDQETQYF	TGCAGTGCTAGGACAGGGGGCGACCAAGAGACCCAGTACTTC
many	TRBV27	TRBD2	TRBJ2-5	CASRLSGRGQETQYF	TGTGCCAGCAGACTTAGCGGGAGGGGACAAGAGACCCAGTACTTC
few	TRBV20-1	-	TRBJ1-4	CSASPVQFSTNEKLFF	TGCAGTGCCTCGCCTGTTCAGTTCTCAACTAATGAAAAACTGTTTTTT
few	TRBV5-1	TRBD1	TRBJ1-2	CASSADRASNYGYTF	TGCGCCAGCAGCGCCGACAGGGCTTCTAACTATGGCTACACCTTC
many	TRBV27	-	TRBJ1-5	CASSPTWTALLPQHF	TGTGCCAGCAGTCCAACCTGGACAGCACTTCTACCCCAGCATTTT
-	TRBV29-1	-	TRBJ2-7	CSVEGVNRYEQYF	TGCAGCGTTGAGGGAGTAAACAGGTACGAGCAGTACTTC
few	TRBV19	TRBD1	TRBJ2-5	CASSVRDRQETQYF	TGTGCCAGTAGTGTCCGGGACAGACAAGAGACCCAGTACTTC
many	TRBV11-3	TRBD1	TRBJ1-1	CASSFRGTANTEAFF	TGTGCCAGCAGCTTCAGGGGGACAGCGAACACTGAAGCTTTCTTT
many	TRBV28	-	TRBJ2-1	CASSPDRDSYNEQFF	TGTGCCAGCAGTCCGGACAGAGACTCCTACAATGAGCAGTTCTTC
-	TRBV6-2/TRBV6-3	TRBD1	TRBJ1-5	CASSEQGPRNQPQHF	TGTGCCAGCAGCGAACAGGGGCCGCGCAATCAGCCCCAGCATTTT
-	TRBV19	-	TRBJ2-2	CASSMGPYTGELFF	TGTGCCAGTAGTATGGGGCCATACACCGGGGAGCTGTTTTTT
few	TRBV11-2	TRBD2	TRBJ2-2	CASSLAATSAENTEELFF	TGTGCCAGCAGCTTAGCTGCGACTAGCGCCGAGAACACCGAGGAGCTGTTTTTT
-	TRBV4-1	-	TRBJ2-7	CASSPEGTGTSYEQYF	TGCGCCAGCAGCCCCGAGGGAACAGGGACCTCCTACGAGCAGTACTTC
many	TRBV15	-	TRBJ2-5	CATSRDRQETQYF	TGTGCCACCAGCAGAGACAGGCAAGAGACCCAGTACTTC
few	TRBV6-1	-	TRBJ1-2	CASRRANYDYTF	TGTGCCAGCCGTAGGGCTAACTATGACTACACCTTC
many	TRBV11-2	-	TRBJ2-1	CASSLGTGSLASYNEQFF	TGTGCCAGCAGCTTAGGTACTGGGAGCCTAGCGAGCTACAATGAGCAGTTCTTC
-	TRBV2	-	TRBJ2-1	CASSEVRSSNRFF	TGTGCCAGCAGTGAAGTGAGGTCTAGCAACAGGTTCTTC
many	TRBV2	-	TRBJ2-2	CASSDPLGGGELFF	TGTGCCAGCAGTGACCCCCTGGGAGGCGGGGAGCTGTTTTTT
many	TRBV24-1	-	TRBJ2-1	CATGSWRAGGFNEQFF	TGTGCCACCGGCTCCTGGAGGGCTGGGGGGTTTAATGAGCAGTTCTTC
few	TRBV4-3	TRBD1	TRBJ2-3	CASSQDRGADTQYF	TGCGCCAGCAGCCAGGACAGGGGGGCCGATACGCAGTATTTT
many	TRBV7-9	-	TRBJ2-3	CASSLAYGEDTQYF	TGTGCCAGCAGCTTAGCGTACGGGGAAGATACGCAGTATTTT
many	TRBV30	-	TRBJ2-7	CAWSEGFEQYF	TGTGCCTGGAGTGAGGGATTCGAGCAGTACTTC
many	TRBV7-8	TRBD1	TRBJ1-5	CASSSRDRGYSNQPQHF	TGTGCCAGCAGCTCCCGGGACAGGGGTTATAGCAATCAGCCCCAGCATTTT
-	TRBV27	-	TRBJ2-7	CASSSPESSYEQYF	TGTGCCAGCAGCTCGCCAGAGAGCTCCTACGAGCAGTACTTC
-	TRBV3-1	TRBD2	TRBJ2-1	CASSQGSGYSNEQFF	TGTGCCAGCAGCCAGGGTAGCGGGTATTCAAATGAGCAGTTCTTC
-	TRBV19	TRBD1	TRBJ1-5	CASSRTRQGWGNQPQHF	TGTGCCAGTAGCCGCACCCGACAGGGCTGGGGTAATCAGCCCCAGCATTTT
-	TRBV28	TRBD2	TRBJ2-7	CAGSFEAGVGEQYF	TGTGCCGGCAGTTTCGAGGCGGGAGTAGGCGAGCAGTACTTC
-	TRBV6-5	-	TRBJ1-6	CASSYTNGLKSPLHF	TGTGCCAGCAGTTACACCAACGGGCTGAAATCACCCCTCCACTTT
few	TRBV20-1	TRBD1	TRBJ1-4	CSAMTGGDEKLFF	TGCAGTGCCATGACAGGGGGCGATGAAAAACTGTTTTTT
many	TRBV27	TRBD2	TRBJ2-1	CASSLIAGGHEQFF	TGTGCCAGCAGTTTAATCGCGGGAGGCCATGAGCAGTTCTTC
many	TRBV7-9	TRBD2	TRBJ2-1	CASSLALAGVYNEQFF	TGTGCCAGCAGCTTAGCGTTAGCGGGCGTTTACAATGAGCAGTTCTTC
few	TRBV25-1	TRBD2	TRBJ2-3	CASSTWRETKYF	TGTGCCAGCAGTACTTGGCGGGAGACGAAGTATTTT
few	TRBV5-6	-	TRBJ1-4	CASTLRGSNEKLFF	TGTGCCAGCACCCTAAGGGGGTCTAATGAAAAACTGTTTTTT
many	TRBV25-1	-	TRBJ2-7	CASAPAPRVTGAYEQYF	TGTGCCAGCGCGCCTGCGCCGAGGGTCACCGGCGCCTACGAGCAGTACTTC
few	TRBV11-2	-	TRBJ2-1	CASSFSPPYNEQFF	TGTGCCAGCAGCTTCAGTCCGCCCTACAATGAGCAGTTCTTC
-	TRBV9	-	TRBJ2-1	CASSVVGTTYNEQFF	TGTGCCAGCAGCGTAGTAGGGACGACCTACAATGAGCAGTTCTTC
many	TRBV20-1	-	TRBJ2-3	CSASGWNTDTQYF	TGCAGTGCCTCGGGCTGGAACACAGATACGCAGTATTTT
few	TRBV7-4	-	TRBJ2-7	CASSLRSLTGRAYEQYF	TGTGCCAGCAGCCTCAGATCCCTTACCGGGAGAGCCTACGAGCAGTACTTC
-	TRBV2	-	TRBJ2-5	CASSQELWSGETQYF	TGTGCCAGCAGTCAAGAACTATGGTCAGGAGAGACCCAGTACTTC
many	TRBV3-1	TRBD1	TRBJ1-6	CASSQDSTGDSPLHF	TGTGCCAGCAGCCAAGATTCGACAGGGGATTCACCCCTCCACTTT
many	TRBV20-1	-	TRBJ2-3	CSAIVRGTDTQYF	TGCAGTGCTATTGTCAGAGGCACAGATACGCAGTATTTT
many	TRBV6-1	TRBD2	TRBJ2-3	CASDNLRLAGPLLSTDTQYF	TGTGCCAGCGACAACCTCAGACTAGCGGGGCCTCTACTAAGCACAGATACGCAGTATTTT
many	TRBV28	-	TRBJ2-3	CASSSPQVKGTQYF	TGTGCCAGCAGTTCCCCCCAGGTCAAGGGTACGCAGTATTTT
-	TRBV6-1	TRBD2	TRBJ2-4	CASSLASGRAENIQYF	TGTGCCAGCAGTTTGGCTAGCGGGAGAGCTGAAAACATTCAGTACTTC
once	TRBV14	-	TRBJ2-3	CASSQFRGDNTDTQYF	TGTGCCAGCAGCCAATTTAGAGGGGATAACACAGATACGCAGTATTTT
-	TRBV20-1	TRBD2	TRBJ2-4	CSASGTSGYQFQYF	TGCAGTGCTTCCGGGACTAGCGGGTACCAATTTCAGTACTTC
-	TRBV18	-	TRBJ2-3	CASSPQDGQRTDTQYF	TGTGCCAGCTCACCACAGGATGGCCAGCGCACAGATACGCAGTATTTT
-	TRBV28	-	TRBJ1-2	CASSLRQCGYTF	TGTGCCAGCAGTCTAAGACAGTGTGGCTACACCTTC